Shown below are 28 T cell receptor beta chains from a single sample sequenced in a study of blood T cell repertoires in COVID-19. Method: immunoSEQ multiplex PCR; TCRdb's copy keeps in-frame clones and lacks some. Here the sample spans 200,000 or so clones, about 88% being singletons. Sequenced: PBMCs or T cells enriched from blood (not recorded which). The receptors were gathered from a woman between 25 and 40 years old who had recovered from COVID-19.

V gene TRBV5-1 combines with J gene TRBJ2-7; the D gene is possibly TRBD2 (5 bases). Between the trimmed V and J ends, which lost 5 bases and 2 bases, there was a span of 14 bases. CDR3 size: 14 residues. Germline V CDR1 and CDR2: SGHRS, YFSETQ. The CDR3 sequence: CASSSGLGTYEQYF. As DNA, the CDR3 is TGCGCCAGCAGTTCCGGACTGGGGACCTACGAGCAGTACTTC.

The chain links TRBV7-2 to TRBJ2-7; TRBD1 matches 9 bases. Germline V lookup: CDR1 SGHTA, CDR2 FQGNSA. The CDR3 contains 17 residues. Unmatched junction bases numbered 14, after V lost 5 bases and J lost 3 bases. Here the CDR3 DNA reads TGTGCCAGCAGCCCGGGAGCCGGGACAGGGTTATTCTACGAGCAGTACTTC. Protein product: CASSPGAGTGLFYEQYF. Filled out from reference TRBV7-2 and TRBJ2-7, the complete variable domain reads GAGVSQSPSNKVTEKGKDVELRCDPISGHTALYWYRQSLGQGLEFLIYFQGNSAPDKSGLPSDRFSAERTGGSVSTLTIQRTQQEDSAVYLCASSPGAGTGLFYEQYFGPGTRLTVT.

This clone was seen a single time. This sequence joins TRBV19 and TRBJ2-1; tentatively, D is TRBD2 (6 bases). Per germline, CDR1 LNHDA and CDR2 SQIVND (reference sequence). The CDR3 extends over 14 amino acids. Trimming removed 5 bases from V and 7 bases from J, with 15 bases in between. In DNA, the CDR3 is TGTGCCAGTAGTTGGGGGGACCGATGGAATGAGCAGTTCTTC. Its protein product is CASSWGDRWNEQFF.

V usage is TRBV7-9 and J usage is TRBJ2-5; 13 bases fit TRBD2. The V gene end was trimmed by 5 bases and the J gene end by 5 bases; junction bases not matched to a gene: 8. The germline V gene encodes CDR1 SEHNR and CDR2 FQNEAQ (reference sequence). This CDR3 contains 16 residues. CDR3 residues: CASSPGTSGVAETQYF. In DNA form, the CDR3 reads TGTGCCAGCAGCCCAGGGACTAGCGGGGTTGCGGAGACCCAGTACTTC.

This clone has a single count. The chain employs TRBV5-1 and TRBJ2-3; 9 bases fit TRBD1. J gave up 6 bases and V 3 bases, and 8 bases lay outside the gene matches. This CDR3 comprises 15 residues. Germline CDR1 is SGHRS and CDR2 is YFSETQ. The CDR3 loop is CASSSSTTGGDTQYF. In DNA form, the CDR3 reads TGCGCCAGCAGCTCCTCTACTACAGGGGGCGATACGCAGTATTTT.

CDR3 sequence reads: CASSSETAEGSPLHF. The CDR3 DNA follows: TGCGCCAGCAGCTCTGAGACGGCTGAGGGATCACCCCTCCACTTT. This rearrangement joins TRBV5-1 to TRBJ1-6; D remains unclear. V dropped 3 bases and J dropped 10 bases, with 17 bases sitting between them. The CDR3 runs to 15 residues. The germline V gene has CDR1 SGHRS and CDR2 YFSETQ.

The CDR3 nucleotides are TGTGCCAGCAGCCAAGCCGTCTACAGGGGTCCCTACGAGCAGTACTTC. Translation: CASSQAVYRGPYEQYF. V and J are TRBV3-1 (or the pseudogene TRBV3-2) and TRBJ2-7, with 7 bases fitting TRBD1. The CDR3 runs to 16 residues. With V trimmed by 1 base and J by 2 bases, 8 bases remained unmatched. CDR1 is LGHDT, CDR2 YNNKEL, per germline (reference sequence).

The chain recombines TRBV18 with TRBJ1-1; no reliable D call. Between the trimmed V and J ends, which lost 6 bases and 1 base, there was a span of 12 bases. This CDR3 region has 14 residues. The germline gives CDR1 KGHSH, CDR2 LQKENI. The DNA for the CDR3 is TGTGCCAGCTCGAAGTTAACAGAGAACACTGAAGCTTTCTTT. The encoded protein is CASSKLTENTEAFF.

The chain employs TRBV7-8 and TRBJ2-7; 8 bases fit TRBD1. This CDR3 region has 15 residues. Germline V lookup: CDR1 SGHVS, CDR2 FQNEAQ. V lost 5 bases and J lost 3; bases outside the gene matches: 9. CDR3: CASSPDRGIGYEQYF. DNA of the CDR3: TGTGCCAGCAGCCCTGACAGGGGAATCGGCTACGAGCAGTACTTC.

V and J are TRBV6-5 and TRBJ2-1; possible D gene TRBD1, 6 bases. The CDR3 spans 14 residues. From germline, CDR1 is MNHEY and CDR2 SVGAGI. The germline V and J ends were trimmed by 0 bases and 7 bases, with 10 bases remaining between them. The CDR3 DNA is TGTGCCAGCAGTTACTCTACAGGGTTAAATGAGCAGTTCTTC. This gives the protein CASSYSTGLNEQFF.

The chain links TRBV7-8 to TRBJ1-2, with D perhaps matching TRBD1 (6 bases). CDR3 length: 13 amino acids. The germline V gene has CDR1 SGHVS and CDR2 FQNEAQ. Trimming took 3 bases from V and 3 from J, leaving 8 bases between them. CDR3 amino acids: CASSFRGDYGYTF. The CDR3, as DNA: TGTGCCAGCAGCTTCAGGGGTGACTATGGCTACACCTTC. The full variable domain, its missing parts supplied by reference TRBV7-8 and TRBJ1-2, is GAGVSQSPRYKVAKRGQDVALRCDPISGHVSLFWYQQALGQGPEFLTYFQNEAQLDKSGLPSDRFFAERPEGSVSTLKIQRTQQEDSAVYLCASSFRGDYGYTFGSGTRLTVV.

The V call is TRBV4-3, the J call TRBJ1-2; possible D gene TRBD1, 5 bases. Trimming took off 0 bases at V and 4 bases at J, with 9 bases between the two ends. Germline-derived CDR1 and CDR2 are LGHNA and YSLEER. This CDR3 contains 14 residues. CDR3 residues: CASSQDPRAYGYTF. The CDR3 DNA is TGCGCCAGCAGCCAAGATCCCAGGGCCTATGGCTACACCTTC.

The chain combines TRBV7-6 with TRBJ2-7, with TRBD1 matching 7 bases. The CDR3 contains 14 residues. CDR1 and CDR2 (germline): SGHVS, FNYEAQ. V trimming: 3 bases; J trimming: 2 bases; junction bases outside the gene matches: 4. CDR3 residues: CASSFQGVTYEQYF. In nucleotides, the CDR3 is TGTGCCAGCAGCTTCCAGGGGGTTACCTACGAGCAGTACTTC.

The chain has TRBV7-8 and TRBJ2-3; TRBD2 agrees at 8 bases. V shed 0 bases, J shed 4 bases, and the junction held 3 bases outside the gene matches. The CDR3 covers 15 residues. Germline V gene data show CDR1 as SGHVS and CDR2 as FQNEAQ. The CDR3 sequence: CASSLAGTSSDTQYF. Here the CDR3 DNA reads TGTGCCAGCAGCTTAGCCGGGACTAGTTCAGATACGCAGTATTTT.

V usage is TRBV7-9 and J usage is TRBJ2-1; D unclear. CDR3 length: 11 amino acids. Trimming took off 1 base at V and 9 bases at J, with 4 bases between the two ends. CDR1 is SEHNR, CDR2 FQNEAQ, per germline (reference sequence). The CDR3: CASSLDTEQFF. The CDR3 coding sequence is TGTGCCAGCAGCTTAGACACTGAGCAGTTCTTC.

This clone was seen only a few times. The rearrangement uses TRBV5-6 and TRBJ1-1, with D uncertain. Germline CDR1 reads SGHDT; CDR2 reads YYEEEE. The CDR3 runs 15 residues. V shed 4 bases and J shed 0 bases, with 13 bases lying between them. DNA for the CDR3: TGTGCCAGCAGCCTAAATCCGACTGTGAACACTGAAGCTTTCTTT. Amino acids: CASSLNPTVNTEAFF. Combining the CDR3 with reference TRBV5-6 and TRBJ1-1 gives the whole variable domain DAGVTQSPTHLIKTRGQQVTLRCSPKSGHDTVSWYQQALGQGPQFIFQYYEEEERQRGNFPDRFSGHQFPNYSSELNVNALLLGDSALYLCASSLNPTVNTEAFFGQGTRLTVV.

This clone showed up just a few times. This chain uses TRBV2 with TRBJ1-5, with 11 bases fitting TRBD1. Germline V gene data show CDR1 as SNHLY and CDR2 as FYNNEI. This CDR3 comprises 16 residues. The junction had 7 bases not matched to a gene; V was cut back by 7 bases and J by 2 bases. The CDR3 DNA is TGTGCCAGCACGGGGGACAGGGGGACTGGCAATCAGCCCCAGCATTTT. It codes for CASTGDRGTGNQPQHF. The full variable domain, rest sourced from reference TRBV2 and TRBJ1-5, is EPEVTQTPSHQVTQMGQEVILRCVPISNHLYFYWYRQILGQKVEFLVSFYNNEISEKSEIFDDQFSVERPDGSNFTLKIRSTKLEDSAMYFCASTGDRGTGNQPQHFGDGTRLSIL.

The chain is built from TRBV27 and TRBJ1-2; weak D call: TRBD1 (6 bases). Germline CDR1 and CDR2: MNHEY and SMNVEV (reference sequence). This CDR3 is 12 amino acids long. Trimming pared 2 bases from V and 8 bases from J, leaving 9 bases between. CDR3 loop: CASSLRGQGYTF. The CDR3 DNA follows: TGTGCCAGCAGTTTAAGAGGACAGGGCTACACCTTC.

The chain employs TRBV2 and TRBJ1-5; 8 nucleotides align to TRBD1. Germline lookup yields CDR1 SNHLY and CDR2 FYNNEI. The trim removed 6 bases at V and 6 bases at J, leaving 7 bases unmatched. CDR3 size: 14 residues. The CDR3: CASSQQGVSQPQHF. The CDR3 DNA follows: TGTGCCAGCAGCCAACAGGGGGTTAGTCAGCCCCAGCATTTT.

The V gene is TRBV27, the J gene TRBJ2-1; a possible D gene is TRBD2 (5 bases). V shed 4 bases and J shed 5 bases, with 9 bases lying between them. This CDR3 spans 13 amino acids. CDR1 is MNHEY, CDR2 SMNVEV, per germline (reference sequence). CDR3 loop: CASSSRGDNEQFF. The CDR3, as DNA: TGTGCCAGCAGTTCCCGGGGAGACAATGAGCAGTTCTTC.

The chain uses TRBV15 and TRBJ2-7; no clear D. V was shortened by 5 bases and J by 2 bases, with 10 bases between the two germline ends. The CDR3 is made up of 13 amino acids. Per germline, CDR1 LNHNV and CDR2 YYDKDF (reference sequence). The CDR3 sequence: CATSPRTPYEQYF. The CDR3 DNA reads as TGTGCCACCAGCCCCCGCACACCCTACGAGCAGTACTTC.

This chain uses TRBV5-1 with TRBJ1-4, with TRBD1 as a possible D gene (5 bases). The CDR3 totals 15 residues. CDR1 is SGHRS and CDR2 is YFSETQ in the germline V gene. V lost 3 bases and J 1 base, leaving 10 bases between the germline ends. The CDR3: CASSSQGQTNEKLFF. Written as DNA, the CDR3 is TGCGCCAGCAGCTCGCAGGGTCAAACTAATGAAAAACTGTTTTTT.

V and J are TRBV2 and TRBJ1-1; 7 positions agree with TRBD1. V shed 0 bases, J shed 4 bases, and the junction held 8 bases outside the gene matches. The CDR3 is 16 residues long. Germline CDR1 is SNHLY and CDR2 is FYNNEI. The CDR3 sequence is CASSEAEETGFTEAFF. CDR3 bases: TGTGCCAGCAGTGAAGCAGAGGAGACAGGGTTCACTGAAGCTTTCTTT.

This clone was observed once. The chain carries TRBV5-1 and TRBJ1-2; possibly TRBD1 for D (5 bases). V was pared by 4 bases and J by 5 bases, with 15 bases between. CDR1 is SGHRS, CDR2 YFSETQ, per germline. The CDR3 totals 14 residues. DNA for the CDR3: TGCGCCAGCAGCCCCCCCCAGGGAATATATGGCTACACCTTC. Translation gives CASSPPQGIYGYTF.

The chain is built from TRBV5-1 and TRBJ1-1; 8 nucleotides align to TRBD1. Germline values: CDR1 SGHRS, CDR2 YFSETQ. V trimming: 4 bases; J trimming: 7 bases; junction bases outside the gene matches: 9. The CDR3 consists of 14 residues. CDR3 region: CASSTGTGWNEAFF. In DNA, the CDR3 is TGCGCCAGCAGCACCGGGACAGGATGGAATGAAGCTTTCTTT.

The CDR3 DNA is TGTGCCAGTATCGATCAAGGAGGAGGGAATGAAAAACTGTTTTTT. The encoded protein is CASIDQGGGNEKLFF. The rearrangement joins TRBV19 to TRBJ1-4, with unresolved D. This CDR3 region has 15 residues. Germline V gene data show CDR1 as LNHDA and CDR2 as SQIVND (reference sequence). V lost 7 bases to trimming and J lost 5 bases, with 17 bases between them. The full variable domain, its missing parts supplied by reference TRBV19 and TRBJ1-4, is DGGITQSPKYLFRKEGQNVTLSCEQNLNHDAMYWYRQDPGQGLRLIYYSQIVNDFQKGDIAEGYSVSREKKESFPLTVTSAQKNPTAFYLCASIDQGGGNEKLFFGSGTQLSVL.

This CDR3 is CASSVELGGRTGELFF. In nucleotides, the CDR3 is TGTGCCAGCAGCGTAGAATTAGGGGGCCGGACCGGGGAGCTGTTTTTT. This chain links TRBV9 with TRBJ2-2; 7 nucleotides line up with TRBD1. Germline-derived CDR1 and CDR2 are SGDLS and YYNGEE. Unmatched junction bases numbered 7, after V lost 0 bases and J lost 5 bases. The CDR3 covers 16 residues.

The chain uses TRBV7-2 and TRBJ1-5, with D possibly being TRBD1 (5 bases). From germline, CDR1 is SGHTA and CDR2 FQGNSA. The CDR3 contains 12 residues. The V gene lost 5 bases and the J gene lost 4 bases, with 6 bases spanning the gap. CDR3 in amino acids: CASSRQNQPQHF. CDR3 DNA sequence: TGTGCCAGCAGCCGACAGAATCAGCCCCAGCATTTT.